The 24 T cell receptor beta chains reported below all come from one sample, sequenced in a study of blood T cell repertoires in COVID-19. The protocol was immunoSEQ multiplex PCR, while the TCRdb copy is restricted to in-frame clones and leaves out a portion. The sample holds about 460,000 clones, roughly nine tenths seen once. The sample consisted of PBMCs or T cells enriched from blood (not recorded which). Source of these receptors: a woman aged 60 to 75 who had recovered from COVID-19.

As concerns this clone: This same CDR3 is encoded by further DNA sequences in the sample. The V gene is TRBV24-1, the J gene TRBJ1-2, with D tentatively TRBD1 (6 bases). Germline CDR1 and CDR2: KGHDR and SFDVKD. This CDR3 has 14 residues. Trimming cost V 3 bases and J 0 bases, with 7 bases left between them. Here the CDR3 reads CATSDDRTNYGYTF. The DNA for the CDR3 is TGTGCCACCAGTGATGACAGGACTAACTATGGCTACACCTTC.

V and J are TRBV23-1 and TRBJ2-7; D is perhaps TRBD1 (6 bases). TRBV23-1 is labeled an ORF, and its function is uncertain. The CDR3 spans 13 residues. Trimming removed 4 bases from V and 4 bases from J, with 11 bases in between. The CDR3 spells CASSRPGVYEQYV. The DNA of the CDR3 is TGCGCCAGCAGTCGTCCAGGGGTGTACGAGCAGTACGTC.

The chain carries TRBV7-2 and TRBJ1-5, with 10 bases identical to TRBD1. The CDR3 is 14 residues long. Germline V gene data show CDR1 as SGHTA and CDR2 as FQGNSA. V shed 5 bases and J 4 bases; nucleotides not matched to a gene: 2. DNA of the CDR3: TGTGCCAGCAGCCCGGGACAGGGGAATCAGCCCCAGCATTTT. Amino acids: CASSPGQGNQPQHF.

The J gene is TRBJ2-2, the V gene TRBV2; weak D call: TRBD2 (6 bases). The CDR3 is 16 amino acids. Looked up from germline, CDR1 is SNHLY and CDR2 is FYNNEI. Trimming removed 3 bases at V and 4 bases at J, with 15 bases between. CDR3 nucleotide sequence: TGTGCCAGCAGTGACTACGGGGGAAGGGGCACCGGGGAGCTGTTTTTT. This encodes CASSDYGGRGTGELFF.

The V call is TRBV14, the J call TRBJ2-2, with 10 positions matching TRBD2. Germline loops: CDR1 SGHDN, CDR2 FVKESK. V trimming: 0 bases; J trimming: 5 bases; junction bases outside the gene matches: 3. The CDR3 sequence is 16 residues long. The CDR3 region has the DNA TGTGCCAGCAGCCAAGATGGGACTAGCGTGACCGGGGAGCTGTTTTTT. This sequence encodes CASSQDGTSVTGELFF. The full variable domain, completed using reference TRBV14 and TRBJ2-2, is EAGVTQFPSHSVIEKGQTVTLRCDPISGHDNLYWYRRVMGKEIKFLLHFVKESKQDESGMPNNRFLAERTGGTYSTLKVQPAELEDSGVYFCASSQDGTSVTGELFFGEGSRLTVL.

The CDR3 DNA reads as TGTGCCAGCTCACCGAGCGACAGCCACCTCTACGAGCAGTACTTC. Amino acid sequence: CASSPSDSHLYEQYF. The rearrangement links TRBV18 to TRBJ2-7; the D gene is possibly TRBD1 (5 bases). V lost 3 bases to trimming and J lost 3 bases, with 15 bases between them. The CDR3 length is 15 residues. Germline assignment: CDR1 KGHSH and CDR2 LQKENI. Together with reference TRBV18 and TRBJ2-7, the CDR3 gives the full variable domain: NAGVMQNPRHLVRRRGQEARLRCSPMKGHSHVYWYRQLPEEGLKFMVYLQKENIIDESGMPKERFSAEFPKEGPSILRIQQVVRGDSAAYFCASSPSDSHLYEQYFGPGTRLTVT.

The chain uses TRBV28 and TRBJ1-3, with a weak D call TRBD1 (6 bases). CDR1 MDHEN and CDR2 SYDVKM come from the germline V gene. Trimming cost V 5 bases and J 3 bases, with 20 bases left between them. The CDR3 runs 17 residues. The CDR3 bases are TGTGCCAGCAGTCCCGCCTTTCAGGGAGGGGGTGGAAACACCATATATTTT. Its protein product is CASSPAFQGGGGNTIYF.

CDR3 sequence: CASSLYRQEETQYF. As DNA, the CDR3 is TGTGCCAGCAGCTTGTATCGACAGGAAGAGACCCAGTACTTC. The chain combines TRBV5-4 with TRBJ2-5; possibly TRBD1 for D (6 bases). CDR3 length: 14 amino acids. The V gene's germline CDR1 is SGHNT and CDR2 YYREEE (reference sequence). Trimming took off 1 base at V and 3 bases at J, with 10 bases between the two ends.

The V call is TRBV6-5, the J call TRBJ1-3; D is unresolved. Germline loops: CDR1 MNHEY, CDR2 SVGAGI. Deletions cut 6 bases from V and 0 bases from J, with 9 bases between. The CDR3 length is 14 residues. CDR3: CASRPTISGNTIYF. CDR3 nucleotide sequence: TGTGCCAGCAGACCGACAATCTCTGGAAACACCATATATTTT.

This chain joins TRBV24-1 and TRBJ1-2; 11 positions match TRBD1. The junction had 7 bases not matched to a gene; V was cut back by 2 bases and J by 3 bases. CDR1 and CDR2 (germline): KGHDR, SFDVKD. The CDR3 has 17 amino acids. The chain's CDR3 is CATSDSRTGGQDYGYTF. For the CDR3, the DNA is TGTGCCACCAGTGATTCTCGGACAGGGGGCCAAGACTATGGCTACACCTTC.

The chain has TRBV4-1 and TRBJ1-5, with TRBD1 identical over 7 bases. Germline CDR1 and CDR2: MGHRA and YSYEKL. V lost 5 bases and J lost 7; bases outside the gene matches: 11. This CDR3 comprises 15 residues. The CDR3 sequence is CASSAQQGLNQPQHF. In DNA form, the CDR3 reads TGCGCCAGCAGCGCACAACAGGGGCTCAACCAGCCCCAGCATTTT.

The chain couples TRBV7-2 to TRBJ2-1, with D perhaps matching TRBD2 (5 bases). With 5 bases removed from V and 10 bases from J, the gap between germline ends came to 18 bases. The CDR3 contains 14 residues. Germline V gene lookup returns CDR1 SGHTA and CDR2 FQGNSA. CDR3 in amino acids: CASSPRRSLGEQFF. The DNA for the CDR3 is TGTGCCAGCAGCCCCCGGAGGAGCTTGGGGGAGCAGTTCTTC.

V gene TRBV5-1 combines with J gene TRBJ2-5; 8 positions match TRBD1. Germline V gives CDR1 SGHRS, CDR2 YFSETQ. V dropped 0 bases and J dropped 4; count of bases not matched to a gene: 5. The length of the CDR3 is 15 residues. The CDR3 DNA sequence: TGCGCCAGCAGCTTGGGGACAGGGAAGGGAGAGACCCAGTACTTC. The encoded protein is CASSLGTGKGETQYF. Full variable domain (rest looked up from reference TRBV5-1 and TRBJ2-5): KAGVTQTPRYLIKTRGQQVTLSCSPISGHRSVSWYQQTPGQGLQFLFEYFSETQRNKGNFPGRFSGRQFSNSRSEMNVSTLELGDSALYLCASSLGTGKGETQYFGPGTRLLVL.

This sequence joins TRBV3-1 (or the pseudogene TRBV3-2) and TRBJ2-3, with TRBD2 matching over 12 bases. The germline gives CDR1 LGHDT, CDR2 YNNKEL (reference sequence). The CDR3 spans 16 residues. Trimming at V came to 1 base and at J to 4 bases, leaving 3 bases not matched to a gene. For the CDR3, the DNA is TGTGCCAGCAGCCAAGGATCTAGCGGGGGGGCAGATACGCAGTATTTT. This sequence encodes CASSQGSSGGADTQYF.

This rearrangement joins TRBV6-1 to TRBJ1-1, with D perhaps matching TRBD1 (5 bases). V lost 2 bases and J 4 bases, leaving 11 bases between the germline ends. Per germline, CDR1 MNHNS and CDR2 SASEGT. The CDR3 sequence is 14 residues long. CDR3 sequence reads: CASSENTGVTEAFF. CDR3 coding DNA: TGTGCCAGCAGTGAAAATACGGGGGTCACTGAAGCTTTCTTT.

The V and J genes are TRBV27 and TRBJ2-7; a possible D gene is TRBD2 (5 bases). Germline lookup yields CDR1 MNHEY and CDR2 SMNVEV (reference sequence). CDR3 length: 16 amino acids. Trimming took off 8 bases at V and 3 bases at J, with 23 bases between the two ends. The chain's CDR3 is CASPACASDSLYEQYV. The CDR3 DNA reads as TGTGCCAGCCCTGCCTGTGCCTCGGACTCTCTCTACGAGCAGTACGTC.

The CDR3: CSVDKTGQNTEAFF. DNA of the CDR3: TGCAGCGTTGATAAAACGGGACAGAACACTGAAGCTTTCTTT. V gene TRBV29-1 combines with J gene TRBJ1-1, with D maybe TRBD1 (6 bases). Germline V gene data show CDR1 as SQVTM and CDR2 as ANQGSEA. This CDR3 has 14 amino acids. The V end was cut by 3 bases, the J end by 1 base, with 12 bases between.

In DNA, the CDR3 is TGTGCCAGCAGCCAAGACGACAGGGCGGGCTACACCTTC. This encodes CASSQDDRAGYTF. The V call is TRBV3-1 (or the pseudogene TRBV3-2), the J call TRBJ1-2; 7 bases fit TRBD1. CDR3 length: 13 amino acids. Germline values: CDR1 LGHDT, CDR2 YNNKEL (reference sequence). Trimming removed 0 bases from V and 8 bases from J; junction bases left unmatched: 3.

The genes are TRBV18 and TRBJ2-1; 8 bases are a match to TRBD1. The germline gives CDR1 KGHSH, CDR2 LQKENI. The CDR3 contains 16 residues. The ends lost 4 bases at V and 4 bases at J; junction bases unmatched: 9. The CDR3 region has the DNA TGTGCCAGCTCACGACCGGACAGGGTGGTTTACAATGAGCAGTTCTTC. Its protein is CASSRPDRVVYNEQFF.

The chain carries TRBV13 and TRBJ1-3; weak D call: TRBD1 (6 bases). Germline values: CDR1 PRHDT, CDR2 FYEKMQ (reference sequence). CDR3 length equals 14 residues. V shed 4 bases and J shed 1 base, with 8 bases lying between them. CDR3 protein: CASSYRVSGNTIYF. CDR3 nucleotide sequence: TGTGCCAGCAGCTACAGGGTATCTGGAAACACCATATATTTT.

The rearrangement links TRBV30 to TRBJ1-2; D may be TRBD1 (6 bases). The CDR3 contains 13 residues. The V gene's germline CDR1 is GTSNPN and CDR2 SVGIG (reference sequence). The V and J ends lost 8 bases and 4 bases respectively, with 17 bases between them. CDR3: CAGTRDTPYGYTF. The CDR3 DNA follows: TGTGCCGGTACCCGGGACACACCCTATGGCTACACCTTC. Filled out from reference TRBV30 and TRBJ1-2, the complete variable domain reads SQTIHQWPATLVQPVGSPLSLECTVEGTSNPNLYWYRQAAGRGLQLLFYSVGIGQISSEVPQNLSASRPQDRQFILSSKKLLLSDSGFYLCAGTRDTPYGYTFGSGTRLTVV.

V gene TRBV5-1 combines with J gene TRBJ1-1; no reliable D call. The CDR3 spans 15 residues. Germline V gene sequence: CDR1 SGHRS, CDR2 YFSETQ. Trimming removed 0 bases at V and 0 bases at J, with 9 bases between. The CDR3: CASSLVGLMNTEAFF. In DNA form, the CDR3 reads TGCGCCAGCAGCTTGGTAGGACTCATGAACACTGAAGCTTTCTTT. Drawing the rest from reference TRBV5-1 and TRBJ1-1, the complete variable domain is KAGVTQTPRYLIKTRGQQVTLSCSPISGHRSVSWYQQTPGQGLQFLFEYFSETQRNKGNFPGRFSGRQFSNSRSEMNVSTLELGDSALYLCASSLVGLMNTEAFFGQGTRLTVV.

This chain joins TRBV5-5 and TRBJ2-3; the D gene is possibly TRBD1 (6 bases). The CDR3 extends over 14 amino acids. CDR1 is SGHKS and CDR2 is YYEKEE in the germline V gene (reference sequence). With 2 bases removed from V and 5 bases from J, the gap between germline ends came to 12 bases. CDR3: CASSFGGRLDTQYF. CDR3 bases: TGTGCCAGCAGCTTTGGGGGCCGGTTAGATACGCAGTATTTT. The variable domain in full, with the rest retrieved from reference TRBV5-5 and TRBJ2-3, is DAGVTQSPTHLIKTRGQQVTLRCSPISGHKSVSWYQQVLGQGPQFIFQYYEKEERGRGNFPDRFSARQFPNYSSELNVNALLLGDSALYLCASSFGGRLDTQYFGPGTRLTVL.

This clone was observed a single time. V gene TRBV14 combines with J gene TRBJ2-7, with 9 bases matching TRBD1. CDR3 length: 13 amino acids. V lost 5 bases and J lost 4; bases outside the gene matches: 3. From germline, CDR1 is SGHDN and CDR2 FVKESK. Here the CDR3 reads CASSLDRGYEQYF. Here the CDR3 DNA reads TGTGCCAGCAGCTTGGACAGGGGTTACGAGCAGTACTTC.